This TCR beta chain was captured by sequencing in a study of beta chain features in type 1 diabetes. Reverse transcription of all isolated RNA meant that expressed TCRB transcripts were sequenced. The repertoire was sequenced with immunoSEQ multiplex PCR; TCRdb's copy has only in-frame clones and lacks some. This table has 250,000 to 300,000 clones, about 8.5% appearing once. This CDR3 contains 13 residues. The V gene's germline CDR1 is LNHDA and CDR2 SQIVND (reference sequence). J lost 4 bases, V lost 7 bases, and 4 bases had no gene match. This clone showed up just a few times. The specimen was central memory CD4+ T cells from blood. V gene TRBV19 combines with J gene TRBJ1-1, with 9 nucleotides matching TRBD1. The receptor comes from a woman aged 18-29 years in good health. CDR3 DNA: TGTGCCAGTACCGTGACAGGGGGCACTGAAGCTTTCTTT. Translating gives CASTVTGGTEAFF.